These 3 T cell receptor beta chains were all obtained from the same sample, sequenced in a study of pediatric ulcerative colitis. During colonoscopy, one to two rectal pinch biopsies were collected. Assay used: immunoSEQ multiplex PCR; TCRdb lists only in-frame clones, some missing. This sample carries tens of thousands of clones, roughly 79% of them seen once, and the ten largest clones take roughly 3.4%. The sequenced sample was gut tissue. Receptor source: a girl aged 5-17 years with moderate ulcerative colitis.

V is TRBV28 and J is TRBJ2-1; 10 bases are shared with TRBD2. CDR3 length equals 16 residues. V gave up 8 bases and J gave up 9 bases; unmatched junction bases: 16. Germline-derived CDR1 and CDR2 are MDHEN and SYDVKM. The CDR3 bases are TGTGCCAGCTCAGGGGAGCTAGCGGGAGTATCGGGTGAGCAGTTCTTC. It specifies CASSGELAGVSGEQFF.

The CDR3 sequence: CASSRSGGQPQHF. The CDR3, as DNA: TGTGCCAGCAGTCGGAGTGGGGGTCAGCCCCAGCATTTT. This chain uses TRBV28 with TRBJ1-5, with D possibly TRBD1 on 5 matching bases. The V end lost 5 bases, the J end lost 6 bases, and 11 bases lay between the germline ends. The germline gives CDR1 MDHEN, CDR2 SYDVKM. This CDR3 spans 13 amino acids.

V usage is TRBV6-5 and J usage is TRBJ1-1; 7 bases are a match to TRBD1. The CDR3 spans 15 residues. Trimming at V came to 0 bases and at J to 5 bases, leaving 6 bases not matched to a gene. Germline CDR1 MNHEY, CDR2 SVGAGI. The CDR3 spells CASSYSRQGGTEAFF. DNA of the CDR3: TGTGCCAGCAGTTACTCGCGACAGGGAGGTACTGAAGCTTTCTTT.